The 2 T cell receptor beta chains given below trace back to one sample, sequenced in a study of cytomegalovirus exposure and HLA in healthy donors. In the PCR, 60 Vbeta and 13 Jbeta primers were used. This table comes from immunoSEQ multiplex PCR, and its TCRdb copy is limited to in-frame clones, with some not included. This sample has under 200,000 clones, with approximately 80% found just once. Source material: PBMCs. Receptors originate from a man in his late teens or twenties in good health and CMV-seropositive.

CDR3 DNA sequence: TGTGCCAGTAGTATAACGTCCAGGGGGCTCTATAATTCACCCCTCCACTTT. Protein sequence: CASSITSRGLYNSPLHF. This chain joins TRBV19 and TRBJ1-6, with 8 bases fitting TRBD1. The V gene end was trimmed by 2 bases and the J gene end by 3 bases; junction bases not matched to a gene: 6. Looked up from germline, CDR1 is LNHDA and CDR2 is SQIVND (reference sequence). The CDR3 spans 17 residues.

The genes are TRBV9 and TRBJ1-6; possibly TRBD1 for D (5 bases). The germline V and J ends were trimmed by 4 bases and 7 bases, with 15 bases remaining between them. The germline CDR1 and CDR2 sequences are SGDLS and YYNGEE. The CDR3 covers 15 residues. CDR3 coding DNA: TGTGCCAGCAGCACAGGTGGAGGGCCAAATTCACCCCTCCACTTT. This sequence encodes CASSTGGGPNSPLHF.